A single sample gave rise to the 4 T cell receptor beta chains below, sequenced in a study of control samples from healthy donors and cancer patients. TCRdb keeps only in-frame clones here, not all; method: immunoSEQ multiplex PCR. The sample includes about 110,000 clones, 70% to 90% of them seen just once. What was sequenced was PBMCs. These receptors came from an older woman with lung cancer.

Concerning this clone: Additional DNA sequences in this sample encode the identical CDR3. J is TRBJ2-3 and V is TRBV2; D might be TRBD1 or TRBD2, each matching 6 bases. This CDR3 contains 14 residues. Trimming took 9 bases from V and 0 from J, leaving 13 bases between them. Per the germline V gene, CDR1 is SNHLY and CDR2 is FYNNEI. The CDR3 loop reads CASKGGTSTDTQYF. The CDR3 DNA sequence: TGTGCCAGTAAAGGGGGGACAAGCACAGATACGCAGTATTTT.

The chain has TRBV11-3 and TRBJ1-3; TRBD1 matches 8 bases. The CDR3 loop spans 15 amino acids. Germline lookup yields CDR1 SGHNT and CDR2 YENEEA. J lost 2 bases, V lost 5 bases, and 5 bases had no gene match. The CDR3 region is CASSRDRGPGNTIYF. The CDR3 DNA sequence: TGTGCCAGCAGCCGAGACAGGGGCCCTGGAAACACCATATATTTT.

This clone was observed a single time. This chain joins TRBV2 and TRBJ1-5; D is uncertain. V was clipped by 4 bases and J by 4 bases, with 5 bases between them. CDR1 SNHLY and CDR2 FYNNEI come from the germline V gene. The CDR3 totals 12 residues. The CDR3 DNA follows: TGTGCCAGCAGTGCAGAAAATCAGCCCCAGCATTTT. Residues: CASSAENQPQHF.

The chain links TRBV11-2 to TRBJ1-2; D is ambiguous. The V gene's germline CDR1 is SGHAT and CDR2 FQNNGV. V dropped 4 bases and J dropped 7 bases, with 19 bases sitting between them. The CDR3 runs to 15 residues. CDR3 residues: CASSWARSPAGGYTF. The CDR3 DNA reads as TGTGCCAGCAGCTGGGCCCGGTCCCCTGCGGGTGGCTACACCTTC.